The source of this TCR beta chain is a study of T cell repertoires in cytomegalovirus infection. Deletions cut 3 bases from V and 2 bases from J, with 11 bases between. CDR1 is SQVTM and CDR2 is ANQGSEA in the germline V gene. The CDR3 has 13 residues. Via MiXCR, TCRdb re-called the reads, giving one row per CDR3 protein. Of 150,000 to 200,000 distinct CDR3 sequences listed, under 20% were seen once; the top ten hold 15% to 20%. For this clonotype: The antigen remains unidentified.

General study findings and limits: Ex vivo responses were dominated by HLA-C-restricted CMV-specific TCR beta clonotypes.

Sample: CD8+ T cells from PBMCs. This clonotype was sampled from a human donor in good health (CMV status not recorded). Some clones in this sample may be carry-over from other donors' samples. The J gene is TRBJ2-7, the V gene TRBV29-1; D might be TRBD1 (5 bases). CDR3 sequence (DNA): TGCAGCGTTGAGTTGAAGGGGCCCTACGAGCAGTACTTC. Translated, it gives CSVELKGPYEQYF.